Below are 14 T cell receptor beta chains sequenced from a single sample in a study of blood T cell repertoires in COVID-19. This table comes from immunoSEQ multiplex PCR, and its TCRdb copy is limited to in-frame clones, with some not included. In the table there are some 52,000 clones, 85% to 90% of which are singletons. Sequenced: peripheral blood. Receptors originate from a human donor in a cohort sampled during active COVID-19.

This clone came up once. V is TRBV13 and J is TRBJ1-1; 7 nucleotides agree with TRBD1. Germline V lookup: CDR1 PRHDT, CDR2 FYEKMQ (reference sequence). V lost 4 bases, J lost 4 bases, and 9 bases stayed unmatched. The CDR3 extends over 15 amino acids. The CDR3 region has the DNA TGTGCCAGCAGCTGGGCGACAGGGTGGGGCACTGAAGCTTTCTTT. It translates to CASSWATGWGTEAFF.

The gene calls are TRBV2 and TRBJ1-1; 7 bases map to TRBD1. This CDR3 region has 15 residues. CDR1 is SNHLY, CDR2 FYNNEI, per germline. The V gene end was trimmed by 8 bases and the J gene end by 0 bases; junction bases not matched to a gene: 9. CDR3 loop: CASSHYRGLNTEAFF. CDR3 sequence (DNA): TGTGCCAGCTCCCATTACAGGGGCTTGAACACTGAAGCTTTCTTT.

V usage is TRBV30 and J usage is TRBJ1-2; perhaps TRBD1 as D (5 bases). V lost 8 bases and J lost 11, with 24 bases in between. This CDR3 is 13 amino acids long. The germline V gene encodes CDR1 GTSNPN and CDR2 SVGIG (reference sequence). The CDR3 here is CAKSVGAPMRYTF. In nucleotides, the CDR3 is TGTGCCAAGAGTGTAGGGGCCCCTATGCGGTACACCTTC.

In DNA form, the CDR3 reads TGTGCCAGCAGCCCTCGGGACAGGGGCCGCTCCTACGAGCAGTACTTC. Its translation is CASSPRDRGRSYEQYF. The V call is TRBV7-9, the J call TRBJ2-7; 10 bases align to TRBD1. The CDR3 is 16 residues long. Losses at the gene ends were 5 bases for V and 0 bases for J; bases not matched to a gene: 7. Germline CDR1 SEHNR, CDR2 FQNEAQ (reference sequence).

V gene TRBV14 combines with J gene TRBJ1-1; tentatively, D is TRBD1 (5 bases). The CDR3 loop spans 14 amino acids. Germline V gene lookup returns CDR1 SGHDN and CDR2 FVKESK. Trimming removed 4 bases from V and 5 bases from J, with 14 bases in between. In DNA form, the CDR3 reads TGTGCCAGCAGCCCGTTCCAGGGAGGGACTGAAGCTTTCTTT. Encoded protein: CASSPFQGGTEAFF. Drawing the rest from reference TRBV14 and TRBJ1-1, the complete variable domain is EAGVTQFPSHSVIEKGQTVTLRCDPISGHDNLYWYRRVMGKEIKFLLHFVKESKQDESGMPNNRFLAERTGGTYSTLKVQPAELEDSGVYFCASSPFQGGTEAFFGQGTRLTVV.

This clone was detected once. The chain combines TRBV5-1 with TRBJ2-1; 12 bases match TRBD2. The CDR3 loop spans 15 amino acids. With V trimmed by 1 base and J by 9 bases, 5 bases remained unmatched. CDR1 is SGHRS and CDR2 is YFSETQ in the germline V gene. The CDR3 bases are TGCGCCAGCAGCTTGTCGCGACTAGCGGGAGTTGAGCAGTTCTTC. This translates into CASSLSRLAGVEQFF. Filled out from reference TRBV5-1 and TRBJ2-1, the complete variable domain reads KAGVTQTPRYLIKTRGQQVTLSCSPISGHRSVSWYQQTPGQGLQFLFEYFSETQRNKGNFPGRFSGRQFSNSRSEMNVSTLELGDSALYLCASSLSRLAGVEQFFGPGTRLTVL.

The rearrangement uses TRBV15 and TRBJ2-5, with 12 bases identical to TRBD1. The V gene's germline CDR1 is LNHNV and CDR2 YYDKDF (reference sequence). This CDR3 spans 14 amino acids. The J segment lost 5 bases and the V segment lost 8 bases, leaving 6 bases of the junction unmatched. CDR3 loop: CATSRDRGLETQYF. The CDR3 DNA follows: TGTGCCACCTCCCGGGACAGGGGGCTTGAGACCCAGTACTTC. Together with reference TRBV15 and TRBJ2-5, the CDR3 gives the full variable domain: DAMVIQNPRYQVTQFGKPVTLSCSQTLNHNVMYWYQQKSSQAPKLLFHYYDKDFNNEADTPDNFQSRRPNTSFCFLDIRSPGLGDTAMYLCATSRDRGLETQYFGPGTRLLVL.

The chain has TRBV27 and TRBJ2-7; TRBD1 might be the D (7 bases). Germline CDR1 is MNHEY and CDR2 is SMNVEV (reference sequence). This CDR3 has 17 residues. The V end was cut by 4 bases, the J end by 4 bases, with 23 bases between. CDR3 sequence: CASSSPPGRRGVYEQYF. For the CDR3, the DNA is TGTGCCAGCAGTTCCCCCCCCGGACGCAGGGGGGTGTACGAGCAGTACTTC.

This clone was observed a single time. The CDR3 bases are TGTGCCAGCAGCCTCAGGGGACAGCCCCAGCATTTT. This encodes CASSLRGQPQHF. The gene calls are TRBV3-1 (or the pseudogene TRBV3-2) and TRBJ1-5, with D perhaps matching TRBD1 (6 bases). V dropped 4 bases and J dropped 7 bases, with 8 bases sitting between them. The CDR3 is 12 amino acids. CDR1 LGHDT and CDR2 YNNKEL come from the germline V gene (reference sequence).

The genes are TRBV18 and TRBJ1-4, with 9 bases matching TRBD1. Germline values: CDR1 KGHSH, CDR2 LQKENI. The CDR3 runs to 13 residues. V shed 4 bases and J 10 bases; nucleotides not matched to a gene: 4. Written as DNA, the CDR3 is TGTGCCAGCTCACAGGGACAGGGCGCAAAACTGTTTTTT. It is translated as CASSQGQGAKLFF.

This chain joins TRBV6-6 and TRBJ1-2; D is unclear. The germline V and J ends were trimmed by 7 bases and 4 bases, with 13 bases remaining between them. The CDR3 is made up of 13 amino acids. Germline V gene data show CDR1 as MNHNY and CDR2 as SVGAGI (reference sequence). The CDR3 sequence: CASTLGGGYGYTF. The CDR3 nucleotides read TGTGCCAGCACCCTCGGCGGAGGCTATGGCTACACCTTC.

V gene TRBV20-1 combines with J gene TRBJ1-6, with TRBD1 matching over 10 bases. The V segment lost 3 bases and the J segment 6 bases; nucleotides outside the gene matches: 5. CDR1 is DFQATT, CDR2 SNEGSKA, per germline (reference sequence). CDR3 length: 15 amino acids. In DNA, the CDR3 is TGCAGTGCTAGTTCCCGACAGGGGGCTAATTCACCCCTCCACTTT. Translating it yields CSASSRQGANSPLHF.

CDR3 region: CASSPSGSTDTQYF. The CDR3 DNA sequence: TGTGCCAGCAGTCCTAGCGGGAGCACAGATACGCAGTATTTT. This chain joins TRBV2 and TRBJ2-3, with 8 nucleotides matching TRBD2. Losses at the gene ends were 5 bases for V and 0 bases for J; bases not matched to a gene: 1. The length of the CDR3 is 14 residues. CDR1 and CDR2 from the germline V gene are SNHLY and FYNNEI.

This chain uses TRBV7-2 with TRBJ2-2; possible D gene TRBD2, 6 bases. Germline V CDR1 and CDR2: SGHTA, FQGNSA. The length of the CDR3 is 15 residues. Trimming pared 5 bases from V and 0 bases from J, leaving 10 bases between. The CDR3 DNA reads as TGTGCCAGCAGCATCAGCGGGCCGAACACCGGGGAGCTGTTTTTT. Translated, it gives CASSISGPNTGELFF.